This T cell receptor (beta chain) was identified in a study of breast tumors, draining lymph nodes, adjacent tissues (dated by TCRdb to about 2016). Background for the entire study: Breast cancer patients provided tumor, adjacent nontumor tissue and axillary lymph nodes, and the study compared the TCR beta repertoires across these three sources. In human breast cancer, the study set out to assess how tumor, surrounding tissue and draining lymph node repertoires relate to one another and whether T cells might be exchanged between them.

Reads for this sample came from an Illumina HiSeq 2000. TCR beta chain libraries were generated through multiplex PCR amplification. High-throughput sequencing was used to analyze the amplified TCR beta chain products. TCRdb trimmed the raw reads at Q25, called clones with MiXCR and kept productive beta chains. Rows are combined by CDR3 protein, so each entry shows the most common genes and DNA. Within this sample are about 200,000 distinct CDR3 sequences, with approximately 33% of them counted one time only. 4% to 4.5% of the sample is in the top ten clones. Study-wide findings and limitations: The conclusion that tumor T cells originate in lymph nodes was presented as consistent with a hypothesis rather than as directly demonstrated. The data were considered consistent with most tumor T cells being derived from the lymph node and subsequently expanding within tumor tissue. Tumor and nontumor tissue repertoires were significantly more similar in luminal-like than in basal-like breast cancer. Tumor T-cell repertoires showed less diversity than lymph node repertoires and more diversity than nontumor tissue repertoires, and tumor T-cell repertoires showed preferential V and J gene usage.

Remarks on this clonotype: Which antigen it targets is not known. The sample holds no much larger clone one base away, and base qualities are not on file.

Lymph node samples came from the axillary draining lymph nodes of breast cancer patients. Sample: axillary lymph node tissue. The receptor was isolated from a female donor with breast cancer. Some clones in this sample may be carry-over from other donors' samples.

The CDR3 region: CSARDRGDGIETQYF. The sequenced DNA: TGCAGTGCTAGAGACCGGGGGGACGGGATAGAGACCCAGTACTTC. This sequence uses TRBV20-1 and TRBJ2-5; TRBD2 agrees with 7 junctional bases. The CDR3 runs 15 residues from the cysteine to the phenylalanine. Only the CDR3 DNA stays, 45 bases, in frame from base 1. According to the germline V gene (reference sequence), CDR1 reads DFQATT and CDR2 reads SNEGSKA. V is cut back by 0 bases and J by 4 bases, with 8 bases in the junction unmatched.